This is a list of T cell receptor beta chains from one sample in a study of T cell responses to AZD1222 COVID-19 vaccine. Sequenced by immunoSEQ multiplex PCR; TCRdb stores in-frame clones only, minus some. Of 78,000 or so clones detected, about three quarters appear once; the ten largest clones hold about 50%. This sample comprised peripheral blood, obtained 28 days after the second AZD1222 dose. The receptors shown here come from an adult who received the AZD1222 COVID-19 vaccine. The CDR3 runs from the conserved cysteine through the conserved F or W. Fields, in order: D gene, V gene, J gene, clone size, CDR3 protein, CDR3 DNA. A D gene is named only where the DNA matches it firmly. Clone size is shown for a subset of rows, as once, few, many or a class of expanded clone.

-	TRBV7-9	TRBJ1-2	-	CASSPPQATGKNYGYTF	TGTGCCAGCAGCCCACCTCAGGCGACAGGAAAAAACTATGGCTACACCTTC
-	TRBV7-9	TRBJ2-6	-	CASSYTGLLSGANVLTF	TGTGCCAGCAGCTACACAGGACTTCTCTCTGGGGCCAACGTCCTGACTTTC
-	TRBV29-1	TRBJ1-1	-	CSVENGLNTEAFF	TGCAGCGTTGAAAATGGCTTGAACACTGAAGCTTTCTTT
-	TRBV28	TRBJ2-7	-	CASRPGPAYEQYF	TGTGCCAGCAGGCCGGGACCAGCCTACGAGCAGTACTTC
-	TRBV7-9	TRBJ1-4	-	CASSSGGDNEKLFF	TGTGCCAGCAGCTCGGGAGGGGACAACGAAAAACTGTTTTTT
-	TRBV20-1	TRBJ2-7	-	CSASFAGNSYEQYF	TGCAGTGCTAGTTTTGCGGGGAACTCCTACGAGCAGTACTTC
-	TRBV7-3	TRBJ2-1	-	CASSLGSANEQFF	TGTGCCAGCAGCTTAGGGTCAGCAAATGAGCAGTTCTTC
-	TRBV4-1	TRBJ1-6	few	CASSQEGVDSPLHF	TGCGCCAGCAGCCAAGAAGGAGTTGATTCACCCCTCCACTTT
-	TRBV9	TRBJ1-1	-	CASSVEGGEGAFF	TGTGCCAGCAGCGTAGAGGGCGGTGAGGGAGCTTTCTTT
-	TRBV7-2	TRBJ2-2	-	CASSLTAEVTGELFF	TGTGCCAGCAGCTTAACAGCGGAGGTCACCGGGGAGCTGTTTTTT
TRBD1	TRBV29-1	TRBJ1-1	few	CSVESDRGGTEAFF	TGCAGCGTTGAGAGCGACAGGGGCGGCACTGAAGCTTTCTTT
TRBD1	TRBV28	TRBJ1-1	-	CASSPRTGNMVAFF	TGTGCCAGCAGTCCGAGGACAGGGAATATGGTAGCTTTCTTT
-	TRBV7-6	TRBJ1-1	once	CASSPNNPGLNTEAFF	TGTGCCAGCAGCCCTAATAATCCAGGGTTGAACACTGAAGCTTTCTTT
-	TRBV10-2	TRBJ1-2	few	CATASYGYTF	TGCGCCACTGCGAGCTATGGCTACACCTTC
TRBD2	TRBV6-2/TRBV6-3	TRBJ2-3	once	CASSRLAGRTDTQYF	TGTGCCAGCAGTAGACTAGCGGGCCGCACAGATACGCAGTATTTT
TRBD1	TRBV29-1	TRBJ2-3	-	CSVQTGIKDTQYF	TGCAGCGTCCAGACAGGGATAAAAGATACGCAGTATTTT
TRBD1	TRBV4-3	TRBJ1-2	-	CASSQEGDRIDGYTF	TGCGCCAGCAGCCAAGAAGGGGACAGGATCGATGGCTACACCTTC
-	TRBV4-3	TRBJ1-6	-	CASSQDVVSSYNSPLHF	TGCGCCAGCAGCCAAGACGTAGTCAGCTCCTATAATTCACCCCTCCACTTT
TRBD1	TRBV6-5	TRBJ1-5	-	CASSSGTAQPQHF	TGTGCCAGCAGCTCCGGGACAGCACAGCCCCAGCATTTT
-	TRBV18	TRBJ2-7	-	CASSEGPGAMRGGYEQYF	TGTGCCAGCTCAGAGGGCCCAGGGGCGATGCGAGGGGGCTACGAGCAGTACTTC
-	TRBV10-3	TRBJ2-5	-	CAIRNGTSETQYF	TGTGCCATCAGGAACGGGACGTCGGAGACCCAGTACTTC
-	TRBV1	TRBJ2-3	once	CTSSHPGSRLAGTDTQYF	TGCACCAGCAGCCATCCCGGTTCCCGACTAGCCGGCACAGATACGCAGTATTTT
TRBD1	TRBV19	TRBJ2-5	-	CASSLRGETQYF	TGTGCCAGTAGCCTCAGGGGGGAGACCCAGTACTTC
TRBD2	TRBV4-3	TRBJ2-7	-	CASSQDFGGEALHEQYF	TGCGCCAGCAGCCAAGATTTTGGGGGGGAGGCATTGCACGAGCAGTACTTC
TRBD2	TRBV7-9	TRBJ2-2	few	CASSREGNTGELFF	TGTGCCAGCAGTCGGGAGGGGAACACCGGGGAGCTGTTTTTT
TRBD1	TRBV29-1	TRBJ2-7	-	CSVLPLTGGNEQYF	TGCAGCGTCCTACCACTGACAGGGGGTAACGAGCAGTACTTC
TRBD1	TRBV28	TRBJ2-2	-	CASSLLDRGIGELFF	TGTGCCAGCAGTTTATTGGACAGGGGTATCGGGGAGCTGTTTTTT
TRBD2	TRBV9	TRBJ2-7	few	CASSVGTSADYEQYF	TGTGCCAGCAGCGTGGGGACTAGCGCAGACTACGAGCAGTACTTC
TRBD2	TRBV15	TRBJ2-1	few	CATSTEREGRNEQFF	TGTGCCACCAGCACCGAGCGGGAGGGCCGGAATGAGCAGTTCTTC
-	TRBV19	TRBJ1-1	-	CASSTQVNTEAFF	TGTGCCAGTAGTACACAGGTTAACACTGAAGCTTTCTTT
TRBD2	TRBV5-1	TRBJ2-1	once	CASSFDSGGAANEQFF	TGCGCCAGCAGCTTTGATAGCGGGGGGGCCGCCAATGAGCAGTTCTTC
-	TRBV7-2	TRBJ2-3	-	CASSLALGLSTDTQYF	TGTGCCAGCAGCTTAGCACTGGGTTTAAGCACAGATACGCAGTATTTT
TRBD2	TRBV27	TRBJ2-5	-	CASSLYPMGTSGRGETQYF	TGTGCCAGCAGTTTATATCCGATGGGGACTAGCGGGAGAGGAGAGACCCAGTACTTC
TRBD1	TRBV27	TRBJ1-5	-	CASSPQYRGPQHF	TGTGCCAGCAGTCCCCAGTACAGGGGGCCCCAGCATTTT